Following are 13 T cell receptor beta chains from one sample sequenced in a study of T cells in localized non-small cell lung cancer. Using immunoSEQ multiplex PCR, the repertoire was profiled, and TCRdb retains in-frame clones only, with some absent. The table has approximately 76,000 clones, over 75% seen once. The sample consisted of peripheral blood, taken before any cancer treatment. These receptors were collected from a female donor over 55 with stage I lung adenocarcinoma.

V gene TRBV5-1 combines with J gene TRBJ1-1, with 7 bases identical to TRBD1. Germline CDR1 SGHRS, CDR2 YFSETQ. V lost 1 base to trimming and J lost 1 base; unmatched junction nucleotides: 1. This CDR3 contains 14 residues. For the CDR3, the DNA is TGCGCCAGCAGCTTGCGGACAGGGAACACTGAAGCTTTCTTT. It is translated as CASSLRTGNTEAFF.

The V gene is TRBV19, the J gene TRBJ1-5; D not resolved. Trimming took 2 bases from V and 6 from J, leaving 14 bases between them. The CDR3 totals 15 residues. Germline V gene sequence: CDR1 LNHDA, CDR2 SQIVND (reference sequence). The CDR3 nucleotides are TGTGCCAGTAGTATACAGCCCGGCGGGAGTCAGCCCCAGCATTTT. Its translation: CASSIQPGGSQPQHF.

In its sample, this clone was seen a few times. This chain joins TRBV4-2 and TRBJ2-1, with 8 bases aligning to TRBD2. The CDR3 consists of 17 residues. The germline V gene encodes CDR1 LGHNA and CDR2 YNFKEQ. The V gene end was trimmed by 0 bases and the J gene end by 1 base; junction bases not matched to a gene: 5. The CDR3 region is CASSQDGLAGSYNEQFF. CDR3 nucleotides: TGTGCCAGCAGCCAAGATGGTCTAGCGGGTTCCTACAATGAGCAGTTCTTC.

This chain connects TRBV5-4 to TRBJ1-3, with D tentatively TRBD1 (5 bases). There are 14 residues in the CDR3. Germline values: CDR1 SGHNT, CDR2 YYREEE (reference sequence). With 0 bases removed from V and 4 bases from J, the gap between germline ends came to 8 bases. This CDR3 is CASSLAGPGNTIYF. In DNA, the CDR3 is TGTGCCAGCAGCTTGGCGGGGCCCGGAAACACCATATATTTT. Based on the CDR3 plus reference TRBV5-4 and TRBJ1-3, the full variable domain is ETGVTQSPTHLIKTRGQQVTLRCSSQSGHNTVSWYQQALGQGPQFIFQYYREEENGRGNFPPRFSGLQFPNYSSELNVNALELDDSALYLCASSLAGPGNTIYFGEGSWLTVV.

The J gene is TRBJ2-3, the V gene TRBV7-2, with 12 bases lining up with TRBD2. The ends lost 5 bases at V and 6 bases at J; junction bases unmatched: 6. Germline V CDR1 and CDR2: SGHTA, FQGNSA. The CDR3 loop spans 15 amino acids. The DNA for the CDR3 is TGTGCCAGCAGCACCGGACTAGCGGGACTGGATACGCAGTATTTT. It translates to CASSTGLAGLDTQYF.

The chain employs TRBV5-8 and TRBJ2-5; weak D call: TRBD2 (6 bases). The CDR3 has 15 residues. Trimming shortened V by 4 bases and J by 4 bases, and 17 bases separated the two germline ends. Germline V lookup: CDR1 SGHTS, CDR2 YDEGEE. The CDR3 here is CASSPRGNPRETQYF. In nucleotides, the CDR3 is TGTGCCAGCAGCCCCCGGGGGAACCCAAGAGAGACCCAGTACTTC.

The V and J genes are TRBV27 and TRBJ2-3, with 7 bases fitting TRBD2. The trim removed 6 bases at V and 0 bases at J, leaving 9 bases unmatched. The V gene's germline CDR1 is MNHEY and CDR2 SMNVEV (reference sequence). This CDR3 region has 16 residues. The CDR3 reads CASSLVGGGSTDTQYF. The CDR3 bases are TGTGCCAGCAGCCTGGTGGGGGGGGGAAGCACAGATACGCAGTATTTT.

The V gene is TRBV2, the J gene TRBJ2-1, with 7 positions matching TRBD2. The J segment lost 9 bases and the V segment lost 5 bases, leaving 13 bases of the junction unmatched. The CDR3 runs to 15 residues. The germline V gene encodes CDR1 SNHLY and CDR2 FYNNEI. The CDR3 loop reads CASSSGLAAPVEQFF. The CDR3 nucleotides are TGTGCCAGCAGTTCCGGGCTAGCGGCCCCCGTTGAGCAGTTCTTC. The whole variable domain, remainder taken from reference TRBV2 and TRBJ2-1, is EPEVTQTPSHQVTQMGQEVILRCVPISNHLYFYWYRQILGQKVEFLVSFYNNEISEKSEIFDDQFSVERPDGSNFTLKIRSTKLEDSAMYFCASSSGLAAPVEQFFGPGTRLTVL.

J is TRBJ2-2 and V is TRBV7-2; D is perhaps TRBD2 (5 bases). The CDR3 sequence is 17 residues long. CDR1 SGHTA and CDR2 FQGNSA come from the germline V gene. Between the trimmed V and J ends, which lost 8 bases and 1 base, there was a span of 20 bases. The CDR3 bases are TGTGCCAGCCCCCACGGTGACTACCGAAGGAACACCGGGGAGCTGTTTTTT. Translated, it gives CASPHGDYRRNTGELFF.

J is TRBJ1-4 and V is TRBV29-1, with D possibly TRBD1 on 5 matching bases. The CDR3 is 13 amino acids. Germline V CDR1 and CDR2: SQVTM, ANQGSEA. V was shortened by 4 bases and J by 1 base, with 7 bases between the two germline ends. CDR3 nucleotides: TGCAGCGTTGCGGGGGGAACTAATGAAAAACTGTTTTTT. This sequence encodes CSVAGGTNEKLFF.

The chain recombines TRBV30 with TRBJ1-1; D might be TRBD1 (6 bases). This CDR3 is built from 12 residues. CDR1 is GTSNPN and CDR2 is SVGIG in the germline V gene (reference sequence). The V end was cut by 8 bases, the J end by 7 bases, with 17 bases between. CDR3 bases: TGTGCCGGGGGCAGGGATTGGGGTGAAGCTTTCTTT. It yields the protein CAGGRDWGEAFF.

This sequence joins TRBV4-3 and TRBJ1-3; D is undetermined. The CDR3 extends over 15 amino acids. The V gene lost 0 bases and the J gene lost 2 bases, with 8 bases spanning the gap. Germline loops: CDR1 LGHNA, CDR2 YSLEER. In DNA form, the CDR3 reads TGCGCCAGCAGCCAAGATATGAGGGCTGGAAACACCATATATTTT. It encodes CASSQDMRAGNTIYF.

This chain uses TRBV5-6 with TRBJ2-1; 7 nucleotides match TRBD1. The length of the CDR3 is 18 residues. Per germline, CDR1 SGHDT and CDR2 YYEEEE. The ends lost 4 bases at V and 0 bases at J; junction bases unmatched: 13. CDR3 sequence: CASSNRDSPTSSYNEQFF. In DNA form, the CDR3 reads TGTGCCAGCAGCAACCGGGACAGCCCAACAAGCTCCTACAATGAGCAGTTCTTC.